This section outlines one T cell receptor beta chain sequence together with its context. What this receptor recognizes is not known. Base qualities are not recorded, but no much larger clone differs from it by a single base. TCRbeta CDR3 regions were amplified from genomic DNA using the immunoSEQ Assay, a bias-controlled multiplex PCR. Per the authors' processing: The number of nucleated cells in each sample was estimated by amplification of reference gene primers within the assay. Sequence reads were collapsed and filtered to measure the absolute abundance of every unique TCRbeta CDR3 rearrangement. For each sample, productive Simpson clonality was calculated by taking the square root of Simpson's diversity index across productive rearrangements. TCRdb retrieved this table from immuneACCESS and kept in-frame rearrangements only. Not all clones are present; in checked studies, unresolved V genes account for under half, and no reason is known for the remainder. That table gives V, J and clone size, and the DNA gave D and trimming. Across this sample there are roughly 190,000 clones, with around 86% seen only once. The top ten clonotypes cover 5.5% to 7.5% of the sample.

These data come from a study of blood T cell repertoires in COVID-19 (dated by TCRdb to 2019 to 2021). As for the study more broadly: Collaborator samples came from the United States, Italy and Spain and covered acute and convalescent phases of COVID-19. The prospective study material was composed of cDNA or gDNA derived from T cells, B-cell-depleted T cells, or PBMCs. Deeply sampled blood TCRbeta repertoires from subjects exposed to, actively infected with, or recovered from COVID-19 were included in the dataset. The repertoires were released in a freely available public database meant as a resource for research on the immune response to SARS-CoV-2. Samples came from the ongoing ImmuneRACE study (first 160 participants) plus 1,254 subjects from 6 global collaborators. Nearly every sample came with metadata listing a de-identified subject ID, COVID-19 status, age in years and sex. Where HLA class I and class II types were available, the types were taken from metadata supplied by the sample provider, not from assay-based typing. Results the study describes overall, beyond this receptor: The amount of clinical and demographic metadata varied by source and participant and was provided uncurated.

Each collaborating institution followed its own protocols to collect whole blood in K2EDTA tubes. For TCRbeta analysis, collaborators shipped samples in one of three forms: frozen whole blood, isolated PBMCs, or DNA extracted from either of those sample types. The CDR3, from cysteine to phenylalanine, totals 14 residues. Kept here is only the CDR3 DNA, which spans 42 bases and is read in frame from base 1. V is cut by 1 base and J by 7 bases, and the space between the germline ends is 11 bases. Via the germline V gene, CDR1 is SGHAT and CDR2 FQNNGV. The clonotype was recovered from a woman aged 40 to 50 with acute or convalescent COVID-19. The rearranged segments are TRBV11-2 and TRBJ2-1; the D gene assignment is ambiguous. The sequenced material came from peripheral blood. The DNA sequence follows: TGTGCCAGCAGCTTAGCGGGTGGCTTAAATGAGCAGTTCTTC. Its protein is CASSLAGGLNEQFF.